This is a list of T cell receptor beta chains from one sample in a study of blood T cell repertoires in COVID-19. The table came from immunoSEQ multiplex PCR; TCRdb's copy has only in-frame clones and leaves some out. This table holds about 170,000 clones, approximately 79% found once. The material sequenced was PBMCs or T cells enriched from blood (not recorded which). Every receptor here comes from a woman in her 70s in a cohort exposed to, infected with or recovered from COVID-19 (not recorded which). Each CDR3 is given with its conserved first and last residue. The D gene is left open where the match is weak. A row's size may be missing; if present it is once, few, many or a size class.

d_gene	v_gene	abundance	j_gene	CDR3nt	CDR3aa
TRBD1	TRBV9	once	TRBJ1-6	TGTGCCAGCAGCGCAAGGACAGGAAGAAATTCACCCCTCCACTTT	CASSARTGRNSPLHF
TRBD1	TRBV5-1	.	TRBJ1-4	TGCGCCAGCAGTATGGGACAGGGGCATGAAAAACTGTTTTTT	CASSMGQGHEKLFF
.	TRBV28	.	TRBJ2-1	TGTGCCAGCGCAGGCGGGGCCAGCTCCTACAATGAGCAGTTCTTC	CASAGGASSYNEQFF
.	TRBV29-1	.	TRBJ1-2	TGCAGCGTTGTCGCCCCAGGGGATGGCTACACCTTC	CSVVAPGDGYTF
.	TRBV19	.	TRBJ1-1	TGTGCCAGTAGTATTAAAACCCCCCCAGGGTTCACTGAAGCTTTCTTT	CASSIKTPPGFTEAFF
.	TRBV3-1/TRBV3-2	.	TRBJ1-2	TGTGCCAGCAGCCAAGATGCGGAGGCTGGCTACACCTTC	CASSQDAEAGYTF
.	TRBV24-1	.	TRBJ2-3	TGTGCCACCAGTGATTCTGCAGATACGCAGTATTTT	CATSDSADTQYF
.	TRBV7-8	.	TRBJ2-7	TGTGCCAGCAGCTTAGGACTCCAAGCCTACGAGCAGTACTTC	CASSLGLQAYEQYF
.	TRBV7-3	.	TRBJ1-1	TGTGCCAGCAGTAGACAAATGAACACTGAAGCTTTCTTT	CASSRQMNTEAFF
.	TRBV7-2	.	TRBJ1-3	TGTGCCAGCAGCTTAGGAGTCGGTTCTGGAAACACCATATATTTT	CASSLGVGSGNTIYF
.	TRBV19	.	TRBJ2-1	TGTGCCAGTTCTGGTCCCTCACGGAATGAGCAGTTCTTC	CASSGPSRNEQFF
TRBD1	TRBV10-2	.	TRBJ2-3	TGCGCCAGCGGGGTGGGGACAGGGGAAGCAGATACGCAGTATTTT	CASGVGTGEADTQYF
.	TRBV5-1	.	TRBJ1-3	TGCGCCAGCAGCTTGGACACAGGGGGAAACACCATATATTTT	CASSLDTGGNTIYF
.	TRBV5-4	.	TRBJ1-2	TGTGCCAGCAGCAAAGAGACAAACTATGGCTACACCTTC	CASSKETNYGYTF
.	TRBV12-3/TRBV12-4	.	TRBJ1-4	TGTGCCAGCAGTTCGCCGGGGGGGGAAAAACTGTTTTTT	CASSSPGGEKLFF
TRBD2	TRBV5-1	.	TRBJ2-5	TGCGCCAGCAGCCAAGGCACTAGCGTTCCCTACCAAGAGACCCAGTACTTC	CASSQGTSVPYQETQYF
TRBD2	TRBV2	.	TRBJ2-7	TGTGCCAGCAGTGAAGGGGTAGCGGGAGGTTTCTACGAGCAGTACTTC	CASSEGVAGGFYEQYF
TRBD1	TRBV6-5	.	TRBJ2-7	TGTGCCAGCAGTTACCAGACAGGGAACTCCTACGAGCAGTACTTC	CASSYQTGNSYEQYF
TRBD2	TRBV7-2	once	TRBJ2-1	TGTGCCAGCAGCTTAGCGTTTTATGGGGGGACTAGCTCCGTCCACAATGAGCAGTTCTTC	CASSLAFYGGTSSVHNEQFF
.	TRBV6-5	.	TRBJ1-6	TGTGCCAGCAGTTACCCGAGGAGGAATTCACCCCTCCACTTT	CASSYPRRNSPLHF
.	TRBV24-1	.	TRBJ2-3	TGTGCCTCCGCTGGGGGGACGGATAGCACAGATACGCAGTATTTT	CASAGGTDSTDTQYF
.	TRBV30	.	TRBJ1-2	TGTGCCTGGAGTGTAAACAGCATAGTAAACACCTTC	CAWSVNSIVNTF
.	TRBV10-3	.	TRBJ2-3	TGTGCCATCAGTGAGGTGGTGGGTGCGGAGGCAGATACGCAGTATTTT	CAISEVVGAEADTQYF
.	TRBV12-3/TRBV12-4	.	TRBJ1-1	TGTGCCAGCAGGATTAGTGACACTGAAGCTTTCTTT	CASRISDTEAFF
TRBD1	TRBV4-1	.	TRBJ1-6	TGCGCCAGCAGCCGGACAGGGGATGATAATTCACCCCTCCACTTT	CASSRTGDDNSPLHF
.	TRBV27	.	TRBJ2-3	TGTGCCAGCAGTTACAGGGTTGGGACCACAGATACGCAGTATTTT	CASSYRVGTTDTQYF
.	TRBV19	.	TRBJ2-5	TGTGCCAGTAGTATCTCAGTAAAAGAGACCCAGTACTTC	CASSISVKETQYF
.	TRBV19	few	TRBJ1-1	TGTGCCAGTAGTATTGGCAGGGCGAACGCTGAAGCTTTCTTT	CASSIGRANAEAFF
TRBD1	TRBV11-3	few	TRBJ2-7	TGTGCCAGCTCCTACGGTGGGACAGGGACCTACGAGCAGTACTTC	CASSYGGTGTYEQYF
.	TRBV30	.	TRBJ1-1	TGTGCCTGGAGTTTTACAGGTCGTCTTATGAACACTGAAGCTTTCTTT	CAWSFTGRLMNTEAFF
.	TRBV12-2	.	TRBJ2-7	TGTGCAAGTCGCTTAGCCTTTCCGACTAGCGGTAGCTCCTACGAGCAGTACTTC	CASRLAFPTSGSSYEQYF
TRBD1	TRBV19	few	TRBJ2-7	TGTGCCAGTAGTATCTGGGGGACAGCAGAGCAGTACTTC	CASSIWGTAEQYF
.	TRBV5-4	.	TRBJ1-6	TGTGCCAGCAGCTTGTACGGACAGAATAATTCACCCCTCCACTTT	CASSLYGQNNSPLHF
TRBD2	TRBV5-1	few	TRBJ2-3	TGCGCCAGCAGCTTGGTCGTGTCTAGCGGATCTAGCACAGATACGCAGTATTTT	CASSLVVSSGSSTDTQYF
.	TRBV25-1	.	TRBJ1-4	TGTGCCAGCGTCGCGGCCGGGGGAACTAATGAAAAACTGTTTTTT	CASVAAGGTNEKLFF
TRBD2	TRBV27	.	TRBJ2-3	TGTGCCAGCAGTTTATTCGGGACTAGCGGACGCACAGATACGCAGTATTTT	CASSLFGTSGRTDTQYF
.	TRBV28	.	TRBJ1-5	TGTGCCAGACAGGCCTCACAGCATTTT	CARQASQHF
.	TRBV19	.	TRBJ2-2	TGTGCCACCACGTTCGGGGGTTTGACCGGGGAGCTGTTTTTT	CATTFGGLTGELFF
TRBD1	TRBV10-3	few	TRBJ2-7	TGTGCCATCGCCGACAGGGGGGCCCCAACCTACGAGCAGTACTTC	CAIADRGAPTYEQYF
.	TRBV21-1	.	TRBJ1-6	TGTGCCAGCAGCAAAGGACGACCGGGGGATAATTCACCCCTCCACTTT	CASSKGRPGDNSPLHF
TRBD1	TRBV2	.	TRBJ1-4	TGTGCCAGTCAAGGGGGCCATGCAACTAATGAAAAACTGTTTTTT	CASQGGHATNEKLFF
.	TRBV20-1	.	TRBJ1-5	TGCAGTGCTAGTGTCGACAGATATAGCAATCAGCCCCAGCATTTT	CSASVDRYSNQPQHF
TRBD1	TRBV7-9	.	TRBJ2-7	TGTGCCAGCAGCCCCCGACAGGGCGCCTACGAGCAGTACTTC	CASSPRQGAYEQYF
TRBD1	TRBV28	.	TRBJ2-7	TGTGCCAGCAGTTTAACAGGGGTTGGCGAGCAGTACTTC	CASSLTGVGEQYF
.	TRBV7-3	.	TRBJ2-7	TGTGCCAGCAGCTTGGACTTCGCGGGCGAGCAGTACTTC	CASSLDFAGEQYF